A single sample gave rise to the 15 T cell receptor beta chains below, sequenced in a study of T-cell memory formation after mild COVID-19. TCRdb called the 5' RACE reads again in MiXCR, with one record for every CDR3 protein. Among around 300,000 distinct CDR3 sequences listed, roughly 13% were seen once. Input material: PBMCs or a T cell subset sorted from them (not recorded which). These receptor sequences come from a man between 18 and 35 years old who had mild COVID-19 (a few samples of this study predate the infection). Cell type and time point are not known.

The sample holds a few counts of this clonotype. The CDR3 DNA reads as TGTGCCAGCAGCTTAGGAGACAGGGAGGGCCAGCCCCAGCATTTT. As protein: CASSLGDREGQPQHF. The chain couples TRBV7-9 to TRBJ1-5; 7 positions match TRBD1. Trimming removed 1 base from V and 7 bases from J; junction bases left unmatched: 7. The CDR3 sequence is 15 residues long. Germline V CDR1 and CDR2: SEHNR, FQNEAQ (reference sequence).

The V and J genes are TRBV4-3 and TRBJ1-5; TRBD1 agrees at 9 bases. After removal of 1 base from V and 4 bases from J, the junction contained 5 bases not matched to a gene. This CDR3 has 16 residues. In germline, CDR1 is LGHNA, CDR2 YSLEER. CDR3 protein: CASSQAAGTGNQPQHF. In DNA, the CDR3 is TGCGCCAGCAGCCAAGCCGCCGGGACAGGGAATCAGCCCCAGCATTTT.

The chain has TRBV23-1 and TRBJ2-4, with D possibly TRBD1 on 5 matching bases. TRBV23-1 has ORF status, its function being uncertain. Trimming left V 3 bases short and J 0 bases short, with 18 bases between. The length of the CDR3 is 18 residues. The CDR3 region has the DNA TGCGCCAGCAGTCACCCGACAGACCCAGACCTAGCCAAAAACATTCAGTACTTC. This gives the protein CASSHPTDPDLAKNIQYF.

This clonotype has just a few counts. The chain is built from TRBV5-1 and TRBJ2-3; D gene ambiguous. The V gene's germline CDR1 is SGHRS and CDR2 YFSETQ. CDR3 length: 19 amino acids. The ends were cut back, 4 bases at V and 4 bases at J, with 28 bases in the middle. The CDR3 reads CASSPAGSIHSSTPDTQYF. The CDR3 DNA reads as TGCGCCAGCAGCCCGGCCGGGTCCATCCATAGTTCCACCCCAGATACGCAGTATTTT.

The rearrangement links TRBV5-5 to TRBJ2-2, with D possibly matching TRBD1 (6 bases). The CDR3 has 13 amino acids. Germline V gene lookup returns CDR1 SGHKS and CDR2 YYEKEE (reference sequence). Trimming stripped 2 bases from V and 5 bases from J, with 7 bases between. CDR3 region: CASSLGQTGELFF. The CDR3 coding sequence is TGTGCCAGCAGCTTAGGACAGACCGGGGAGCTGTTTTTT. Based on the CDR3 plus reference TRBV5-5 and TRBJ2-2, the full variable domain is DAGVTQSPTHLIKTRGQQVTLRCSPISGHKSVSWYQQVLGQGPQFIFQYYEKEERGRGNFPDRFSARQFPNYSSELNVNALLLGDSALYLCASSLGQTGELFFGEGSRLTVL.

The CDR3 DNA is TGCGCCAGCAGCTTGGACAGCGACTCTGGAAACACCATATATTTT. Its protein is CASSLDSDSGNTIYF. J is TRBJ1-3 and V is TRBV5-1; no definite D call. This CDR3 has 15 residues. CDR1 is SGHRS and CDR2 is YFSETQ in the germline V gene. The germline V and J ends were trimmed by 0 bases and 0 bases, with 7 bases remaining between them. The whole variable domain, filled in from reference TRBV5-1 and TRBJ1-3, reads KAGVTQTPRYLIKTRGQQVTLSCSPISGHRSVSWYQQTPGQGLQFLFEYFSETQRNKGNFPGRFSGRQFSNSRSEMNVSTLELGDSALYLCASSLDSDSGNTIYFGEGSWLTVV.

The CDR3 sequence: CASSLAAPGGELFVYEQYF. The CDR3 nucleotides read TGCGCCAGCAGCTTGGCCGCCCCAGGAGGGGAACTTTTCGTCTACGAGCAGTACTTC. The chain recombines TRBV5-1 with TRBJ2-7; a possible D gene is TRBD2 (6 bases). Deletions cut 0 bases from V and 3 bases from J, with 25 bases between. This CDR3 comprises 19 residues. Germline loops: CDR1 SGHRS, CDR2 YFSETQ.

The chain uses TRBV6-5 and TRBJ2-2; TRBD1 matches 8 bases. This CDR3 is built from 16 residues. Germline loops: CDR1 MNHEY, CDR2 SVGAGI. V gave up 2 bases and J gave up 5 bases; unmatched junction bases: 7. This CDR3 reads CASSYRWDRWTGELFF. In DNA form, the CDR3 reads TGTGCCAGCAGTTACCGCTGGGACAGGTGGACCGGGGAGCTGTTTTTT.

This clonotype showed up just a few times. The chain is built from TRBV5-1 and TRBJ2-3, with TRBD2 matching over 15 bases. The V and J ends lost 4 bases and 4 bases, in that order; junction bases with no gene match: 10. Germline CDR1 is SGHRS and CDR2 is YFSETQ. The CDR3 is 18 amino acids. CDR3 nucleotides: TGCGCCAGCAGCCCGGGACTAGCGGGGGGTCTCAACCCAGATACGCAGTATTTT. Protein: CASSPGLAGGLNPDTQYF.

The J gene is TRBJ1-2, the V gene TRBV7-2; no reliable D call. This CDR3 has 12 amino acids. Between the trimmed V and J ends, which lost 10 bases and 5 bases, there was a span of 14 bases. Germline values: CDR1 SGHTA, CDR2 FQGNSA. CDR3 DNA sequence: TGTGCCACCCTCCGACTGAAGTATGGCTACACCTTC. Translated, it gives CATLRLKYGYTF.

This clonotype was detected a few times. The gene calls are TRBV12-1 and TRBJ2-3; TRBD2, as called in the table, went unchecked against the DNA. TRBV12-1 is a listed pseudogene. The CDR3 loop spans 18 amino acids. The CDR3 DNA follows: TGTGCCAGCAGCTTTGTAACGGGGTGGAGGGACGTCACAGATACGCAGTATTTT. This codes for CASSFVTGWRDVTDTQYF.

In its sample, this clonotype was seen many times. This chain joins TRBV7-9 and TRBJ1-2; no clear D. Germline CDR1 and CDR2: SEHNR and FQNEAQ (reference sequence). The CDR3 runs to 13 residues. Deletions cut 7 bases from V and 8 bases from J, with 17 bases between. Here the CDR3 reads CASTLAGAEGYTF. CDR3 sequence (DNA): TGTGCCAGCACTCTAGCGGGAGCTGAAGGCTACACCTTC.

The chain has TRBV24-1 and TRBJ2-3, with 12 nucleotides matching TRBD2. The V gene's germline CDR1 is KGHDR and CDR2 SFDVKD. The V and J ends lost 2 bases and 6 bases, in that order; junction bases with no gene match: 8. The CDR3 covers 17 residues. CDR3 in DNA: TGTGCCACCAGTGATTCTTGGACTAGCGGGGCAAGGGATACGCAGTATTTT. Its translation is CATSDSWTSGARDTQYF.

This clonotype was observed a handful of times. This CDR3 is CASRDIQETQYF. CDR3 DNA sequence: TGCGCCAGCAGGGACATCCAAGAGACCCAGTACTTC. This chain uses TRBV5-1 with TRBJ2-5, with a weak D call TRBD1 (5 bases). The V end lost 5 bases, the J end lost 1 base, and 6 bases lay between the germline ends. This CDR3 has 12 amino acids. Germline V CDR1 and CDR2: SGHRS, YFSETQ.

The genes are TRBV29-1 and TRBJ1-2, with D hard to call. The CDR3 covers 11 residues. Germline V gene lookup returns CDR1 SQVTM and CDR2 ANQGSEA. The V end was cut by 3 bases, the J end by 8 bases, with 10 bases between. CDR3 sequence (DNA): TGCAGCGTTGATTTGAGTACGGGCTACACCTTC. It encodes CSVDLSTGYTF.